A single sample is the source of the 22 T cell receptor beta chains below, sequenced in a study of a mutant IDH1 vaccine in newly diagnosed glioma. Time point indicated: week 23, last vaccination. The vaccine gave 300 ug of a 20-mer mutant IDH1 peptide subcutaneously per dose. Assay used: immunoSEQ multiplex PCR; TCRdb lists only in-frame clones, some missing. The sample includes roughly 30,000 clones, 82% seen only once; the top ten take over 15%. Their antigens are not known. Source: PBMCs, taken from a glioma patient whose treatment included an IDH1 peptide vaccine. These receptors were obtained from a young woman with glioma.

Points on this clone: At one boundary the junction diverges from the germline segment, which might be a read error. The chain uses TRBV7-7 and TRBJ2-2, with D perhaps TRBD2 (6 bases). From germline, CDR1 is SSHAT and CDR2 FNYEAQ (reference sequence). The CDR3 is 13 residues long. The CDR3 spells CASSSREAGELFF. DNA for the CDR3: TGTGCTAGCAGCTCCAGGGAGGCCGGGGAGCTGTTTTTT.

The chain links TRBV9 to TRBJ1-5; perhaps TRBD1 as D (5 bases). The CDR3 runs to 15 residues. The V end lost 3 bases, the J end lost 2 bases, and 12 bases lay between the germline ends. CDR1 and CDR2 from the germline V gene are SGDLS and YYNGEE. The CDR3 DNA reads TGTGCCAGCAGCGCCCAGGGTAAGGGCAATCAGCCCCAGCATTTT. Translated: CASSAQGKGNQPQHF.

The genes are TRBV7-3 and TRBJ1-1, with D uncertain. From germline, CDR1 is SGHTA and CDR2 FQGTGA. This CDR3 is 14 amino acids long. Trimming pared 2 bases from V and 4 bases from J, leaving 11 bases between. The CDR3: CASSLRGPGTEAFF. The CDR3 coding sequence is TGTGCCAGCAGCTTACGGGGTCCCGGCACTGAAGCTTTCTTT.

This chain joins TRBV6-6 and TRBJ1-5, with a tentative D call TRBD1 (5 bases). CDR1 is MNHNY, CDR2 SVGAGI, per germline (reference sequence). CDR3 length equals 12 residues. The V end lost 4 bases, the J end lost 6 bases, and 7 bases lay between the germline ends. The CDR3 region is CASSSQGQPQHF. Here the CDR3 DNA reads TGTGCCAGCAGTTCCCAGGGTCAGCCCCAGCATTTT.

The rearrangement links TRBV29-1 to TRBJ2-3; no reliable D call. Trimming pared 4 bases from V and 5 bases from J, leaving 1 base between. CDR1 and CDR2 from the germline V gene are SQVTM and ANQGSEA. The CDR3 covers 9 residues. The CDR3 loop reads CSVGDTQYF. In DNA, the CDR3 is TGCAGCGTTGGAGATACGCAGTATTTT.

The chain uses TRBV10-3 and TRBJ1-5; maybe TRBD1 (5 bases). V lost 10 bases and J lost 4, with 14 bases in between. Germline V gene data show CDR1 as ENHRY and CDR2 as SYGVKD. This CDR3 region has 13 residues. The chain's CDR3 is CASTGVENQPQHF. In DNA form, the CDR3 reads TGTGCCAGCACGGGGGTCGAGAATCAGCCCCAGCATTTT.

V and J are TRBV30 and TRBJ1-6; D is unresolved. V lost 5 bases and J 6 bases, leaving 14 bases between the germline ends. Per the germline V gene, CDR1 is GTSNPN and CDR2 is SVGIG (reference sequence). The CDR3 covers 14 residues. DNA for the CDR3: TGTGCCTGGGGTCTGGGCGACCCTAATTCACCCCTCCACTTT. Its translation: CAWGLGDPNSPLHF.

This clone appeared a single time. The chain joins TRBV11-3 to TRBJ2-3, with D perhaps given as TRBD1 or TRBD2 (5 bases each). CDR3 size: 12 residues. Trimming cost V 8 bases and J 7 bases, with 13 bases left between them. Germline V gene lookup returns CDR1 SGHNT and CDR2 YENEEA. The CDR3 reads CASSVGTNTQYF. In DNA form, the CDR3 reads TGTGCCAGCTCCGTAGGGACGAATACGCAGTATTTT.

The chain is built from TRBV20-1 and TRBJ2-7; D remains ambiguous. Germline V CDR1 and CDR2: DFQATT, SNEGSKA (reference sequence). This CDR3 comprises 10 residues. Trimming cost V 1 base and J 7 bases, with 5 bases left between them. The CDR3 is CSARGGEQYF. The DNA for the CDR3 is TGCAGTGCTAGAGGGGGTGAGCAGTACTTC.

The chain is built from TRBV6-5 and TRBJ2-5; possibly TRBD2 for D (5 bases). The CDR3 length is 14 residues. Trimming pared 2 bases from V and 4 bases from J, leaving 11 bases between. Germline V CDR1 and CDR2: MNHEY, SVGAGI. Here the CDR3 reads CASSYPDGGETQYF. In DNA, the CDR3 is TGTGCCAGCAGTTACCCGGACGGAGGAGAGACCCAGTACTTC.

The V gene is TRBV5-4, the J gene TRBJ1-1; no definite D call. V lost 3 bases and J 0 bases, leaving 6 bases between the germline ends. The CDR3 runs to 13 residues. Germline values: CDR1 SGHNT, CDR2 YYREEE (reference sequence). The CDR3 spells CASSSRLNTEAFF. The CDR3 bases are TGTGCCAGCAGCTCAAGATTGAACACTGAAGCTTTCTTT.

This sequence joins TRBV5-6 and TRBJ1-1; perhaps TRBD1 as D (5 bases). Deletions cut 3 bases from V and 0 bases from J, with 12 bases between. This CDR3 is 15 amino acids long. Germline-derived CDR1 and CDR2 are SGHDT and YYEEEE. The CDR3 sequence: CASSWTGRVNTEAFF. The DNA for the CDR3 is TGTGCCAGCAGCTGGACTGGCAGGGTGAACACTGAAGCTTTCTTT. The full variable domain, with the rest looked up from reference TRBV5-6 and TRBJ1-1, is DAGVTQSPTHLIKTRGQQVTLRCSPKSGHDTVSWYQQALGQGPQFIFQYYEEEERQRGNFPDRFSGHQFPNYSSELNVNALLLGDSALYLCASSWTGRVNTEAFFGQGTRLTVV.

The chain employs TRBV25-1 and TRBJ2-3; D is unclear. Trimming pared 2 bases from V and 2 bases from J, leaving 17 bases between. The CDR3 extends over 17 amino acids. Germline CDR1 and CDR2: MGHDK and SYGVNS. In nucleotides, the CDR3 is TGTGCCAGCAGTGAAGTCGCAAGGAATGATGCCACAGATACGCAGTATTTT. It specifies CASSEVARNDATDTQYF.

The chain is built from TRBV4-2 and TRBJ2-7; D possibly corresponds to TRBD1 (6 bases). The length of the CDR3 is 16 residues. The germline V and J ends were trimmed by 4 bases and 2 bases, with 18 bases remaining between them. The V gene's germline CDR1 is LGHNA and CDR2 YNFKEQ. The CDR3 DNA sequence: TGTGCCAGCAGCCCCTGGTTGGACAGTATCCCCTACGAGCAGTACTTC. Translation gives CASSPWLDSIPYEQYF.

V usage is TRBV30 and J usage is TRBJ1-2; D gene unclear. The CDR3 is 11 residues long. Germline V gives CDR1 GTSNPN, CDR2 SVGIG (reference sequence). V was clipped by 3 bases and J by 5 bases, with 7 bases between them. As DNA, the CDR3 is TGTGCCTGGAGCGAACGGTATGGCTACACCTTC. Its protein is CAWSERYGYTF.

The V call is TRBV30, the J call TRBJ1-2; D gene ambiguous. The germline V gene has CDR1 GTSNPN and CDR2 SVGIG (reference sequence). This CDR3 region has 14 residues. Trimming removed 4 bases at V and 7 bases at J, with 19 bases between. The CDR3 region has the DNA TGTGCCTGGACCAAAGACGGGGTTTCTGGTGGCTACACCTTC. The encoded protein is CAWTKDGVSGGYTF.

V usage is TRBV4-1 and J usage is TRBJ1-2; TRBD1 agrees at 9 bases. V lost 4 bases, J lost 1 base, and 4 bases stayed unmatched. The CDR3 has 15 residues. Germline CDR1 and CDR2: MGHRA and YSYEKL. The CDR3 spells CASSLGQGSNYGYTF. CDR3 bases: TGCGCCAGCAGCCTCGGACAGGGGAGTAACTATGGCTACACCTTC.

This chain links TRBV4-1 with TRBJ1-5; the D is unclear. The CDR3 consists of 13 residues. Looked up from germline, CDR1 is MGHRA and CDR2 is YSYEKL. Trimming took 5 bases from V and 8 from J, leaving 13 bases between them. CDR3 protein: CASSALTLEPQHF. CDR3 DNA: TGCGCCAGCAGCGCTCTTACTCTCGAGCCCCAGCATTTT.

V and J are TRBV4-1 and TRBJ1-1, with TRBD1 matching 7 bases. Germline CDR1 is MGHRA and CDR2 is YSYEKL. V was pared by 3 bases and J by 5 bases, with 9 bases of the junction left unmatched. The CDR3 sequence is 15 residues long. The CDR3 spells CASSHEGGGQTEAFF. CDR3 coding DNA: TGCGCCAGCAGCCACGAGGGAGGGGGCCAGACTGAAGCTTTCTTT.

V and J are TRBV12-5 and TRBJ2-1; 9 nucleotides match TRBD1. J lost 5 bases, V lost 6 bases, and 8 bases had no gene match. Germline V lookup: CDR1 LGHNT, CDR2 FRNRAP. This CDR3 is 15 amino acids long. CDR3 amino acids: CASGRGQGLNNEQFF. The DNA for the CDR3 is TGTGCTAGTGGCCGGGGACAGGGCCTTAACAATGAGCAGTTCTTC.

This sequence joins TRBV5-1 and TRBJ2-7; 7 nucleotides line up with TRBD1. Trimming took 0 bases from V and 2 from J; bases not matched to a gene: 5. There are 15 residues in the CDR3. Per the germline V gene, CDR1 is SGHRS and CDR2 is YFSETQ. In DNA, the CDR3 is TGCGCCAGCAGCTTGGGGCTGGGACAGACCTACGAGCAGTACTTC. As protein: CASSLGLGQTYEQYF.

The chain has TRBV25-1 and TRBJ2-7; TRBD1 aligns across 9 bases. This CDR3 has 15 amino acids. Trimming removed 4 bases from V and 4 bases from J; junction bases left unmatched: 8. Germline values: CDR1 MGHDK, CDR2 SYGVNS. This CDR3 is CASSGSNRGRYEQYF. The CDR3 DNA reads as TGTGCCAGCAGTGGTTCTAACAGGGGGCGGTACGAGCAGTACTTC.